A selection of T cell receptor beta chains follows, all from one sample in a study of tumor and adjacent non-tumor tissue in lung cancer. TCRdb processed the multiplex PCR reads anew with MiXCR; each CDR3 protein has one entry. Of about 100,000 distinct CDR3 sequences listed, around three fifths were seen once; the top ten hold roughly 18%. What was sequenced was distant non-tumor lung tissue. All receptors come from a man aged 25-45 years with non-small cell lung cancer. Each CDR3 is given with its conserved first and last residue. A D gene is named only where the DNA matches it firmly. Rows give clone size only sometimes, using once, few, many, or a class for an expanded clone.

size,D,V,J,CDR3,DNA
many,-,TRBV12-5,TRBJ2-5,CASATPMDPQETQYF,TGTGCTAGTGCCACCCCCATGGACCCCCAAGAGACCCAGTACTTC
-,TRBD2,TRBV4-2,TRBJ2-1,CASSQLAGGQYNEQFF,TGTGCTAGCAGCCAATTAGCGGGGGGGCAATACAATGAGCAGTTCTTC
-,-,TRBV29-1,TRBJ2-2,CSVAQSTNTGELFF,TGCAGCGTAGCCCAGTCCACGAACACCGGGGAGCTGTTTTTT
once,-,TRBV11-3,TRBJ1-4,CASSLVCGEKPYF,TGTGCCAGCAGCTTAGTGTGCGGTGAAAAACCGTATTTT
-,TRBD2,TRBV11-3,TRBJ2-1,CASSFRLAGVDEQFF,TGTGCCAGCAGCTTTAGACTAGCGGGAGTCGATGAGCAGTTCTTC
-,TRBD1,TRBV5-6,TRBJ1-2,CASSYGQEGHGYTF,TGTGCCAGCAGCTACGGACAGGAGGGCCATGGTTACACCTTC
-,-,TRBV11-1,TRBJ2-1,CASSLQTNEQFF,TGTGCCAGCAGCTTACAGACCAATGAGCAGTTCTTT
few,-,TRBV6-2/TRBV6-3,TRBJ2-2,CVSSDRDAGELFF,TGTGTCAGCAGCGACAGAGATGCCGGGGAGCTGTTTTTT
few,-,TRBV7-9,TRBJ2-1,CASSPSLGTYNEQSF,TGTGCCAGCAGCCCCAGCCTGGGAACATACAATGAGCAGTCCTTC
-,-,TRBV6-2/TRBV6-3,TRBJ2-7,CVSSNRTAPYEQYF,TGTGTCAGCAGTAATCGGACAGCACCCTACGAGCAGTACTTC
medium-sized,-,TRBV6-5,TRBJ2-3,CASSDTSGDTQYF,TGTGCCAGCAGCGACACCTCCGGAGATACGCAGTATTTT
medium-sized,-,TRBV4-3,TRBJ2-7,CASSLFGGPYEQYF,TGCGCCAGCAGCCTTTTTGGGGGGCCCTACGAGCAGTACTTC
-,-,TRBV6-5,TRBJ2-7,CTSSSIPGSSYEQYF,TGTACCAGCAGCTCGATTCCGGGCAGTTCCTACGAGCAGTACTTC
-,-,TRBV6-2/TRBV6-3,TRBJ2-1,CASMAAPYDEQFF,TGTGCCAGCATGGCGGCCCCCTACGATGAGCAGTTCTTC
few,-,TRBV11-2,TRBJ1-5,CTSSPRGQPQHF,TGTACCAGCAGCCCCCGCGGACAGCCCCAGCATTTT
many,TRBD2,TRBV20-1,TRBJ2-3,CSASSLQTSSTDTQYF,TGCAGTGCTAGTTCCTTACAGACTAGCAGCACAGATACGCAGTATTTT
-,-,TRBV10-3,TRBJ2-3,CAISEGTVNQPQYF,TGTGCCATCAGTGAGGGGACGGTGAATCAGCCCCAGTATTTT
-,-,TRBV2,TRBJ2-3,CASSPGLATSTDTQYF,TGTGCCAGCAGTCCTGGGCTAGCGACTAGCACAGATACGCAGTATTTT
-,-,TRBV7-9,TRBJ2-5,CASSAQQTYQETQYF,TGTGCCAGCAGCGCCCAACAGACGTACCAAGAGACCCAGTACTTC
-,-,TRBV11-3,TRBJ1-6,CAGSLFGSDSPLHF,TGTGCCGGCAGCTTGTTCGGGTCGGATTCACCCCTGCACTTT
-,TRBD2,TRBV7-9,TRBJ2-3,CASSLEASGILGDTQYF,TGTGCCAGCAGCTTAGAGGCTAGCGGGATATTAGGGGATACGCAGTATTTT
-,-,TRBV6-2/TRBV6-3,TRBJ1-4,CTSADLLNEKLFF,TGTACCAGCGCAGACTTACTTAATGAAAAACTGTTTTTT
-,-,TRBV6-5,TRBJ1-2,CASNYSGGPEGYTF,TGTGCCAGCAATTACTCTGGGGGGCCGGAAGGCTACACCTTC
once,TRBD2,TRBV11-2,TRBJ2-1,CSSIDGTSGRYDEQFF,TGTTCCAGCATCGACGGGACTAGCGGGAGATACGATGAGCAGTTCTTC
-,-,TRBV11-2,TRBJ2-5,CTSSPEGTQYF,TGTACCAGCAGCCCTGAGGGGACCCAGTACTTC
-,-,TRBV6-5,TRBJ1-1,CASSYTETNTEAFF,TGTGCCAGTAGTTACACTGAGACGAACACTGAAGCTTTCTTT
-,-,TRBV20-1,TRBJ1-1,CSAQKGQPNTEAFF,TGCAGTGCTCAAAAGGGACAACCGAACACTGAAGCTTTCTTT
once,-,TRBV11-2,TRBJ2-7,CANSLAAGSYEQYF,TGTGCTAACAGCTTAGCGGCGGGATCCTACGAGCAGTACTTC
few,-,TRBV18,TRBJ2-5,CASSDSGVAETQYF,TGTGCCAGCTCAGATTCGGGAGTCGCGGAGACCCAGTACTTC
-,TRBD1,TRBV12-3/TRBV12-4,TRBJ1-1,CASSFPQGREEKITEAFF,TGTGCCAGCAGTTTCCCACAGGGGCGCGAGGAAAAGATCACTGAAGCTTTCTTT
-,-,TRBV9,TRBJ2-5,CACIRGETQYF,TGTGCCTGCATCAGGGGCGAGACCCAGTACTTC
few,TRBD1,TRBV5-4,TRBJ1-2,CASSETGNHANYSYTF,TGTGCCAGCAGCGAGACAGGGAACCACGCTAACTACAGCTACACCTTC
-,TRBD1,TRBV6-1,TRBJ2-1,CASSGNTGVIHEKFF,TGTGCCAGCAGTGGGAATACAGGGGTCATACATGAGAAGTTCTTC
-,-,TRBV12-3/TRBV12-4,TRBJ1-1,CASWSSKGNTEAFF,TGTGCCAGCTGGTCCTCTAAGGGGAACACTGAAGCTTTCTTT
many,-,TRBV6-5,TRBJ2-2,CASSYSSGNTGELFF,TGTGCCAGCAGTTACTCTAGCGGGAACACCGGGGAGCTGTTTTTT
-,-,TRBV20-1,TRBJ2-3,CSVKWRTADTQYF,TGCAGTGTTAAATGGCGGACAGCAGATACGCAGTATTTT
many,TRBD2,TRBV13,TRBJ2-5,CASSLAASGKGETQYF,TGTGCCAGCAGCTTAGCGGCTAGCGGGAAGGGAGAGACCCAGTACTTC
-,-,TRBV6-2/TRBV6-3,TRBJ2-3,CASSSLPDKLRSDTQYF,TGTGCCAGCAGTTCCCTCCCCGACAAGTTAAGGTCGGATACGCAGTATTTT
-,-,TRBV29-1,TRBJ2-7,CSVGVNTMEQYF,TGCAGCGTTGGAGTAAACACGATGGAGCAGTACTTC
-,-,TRBV20-1,TRBJ2-2,CSARDPSVEDIGELFF,TGCAGTGCTAGAGATCCCTCCGTAGAGGACATCGGGGAGCTGTTTTTT
-,-,TRBV20-1,TRBJ2-7,CSVDGIGTYEQYF,TGCAGTGTTGATGGGATAGGAACCTACGAGCAGTACTTC
-,TRBD2,TRBV4-1,TRBJ2-5,CVSSQRAPSGRVSGWETQYF,TGCGTCAGCAGCCAACGGGCGCCTAGCGGGAGGGTTAGTGGCTGGGAGACCCAGTACTTC
many,-,TRBV5-6,TRBJ2-7,CASSFQNGYEQYF,TGTGCCAGCAGCTTTCAGAATGGTTACGAGCAGTACTTC
-,TRBD2,TRBV11-2,TRBJ2-3,CASSLETSVTDTQYF,TGTGCCAGCAGTTTAGAGACTAGCGTCACAGATACGCAGTATTTT
-,-,TRBV5-1,TRBJ2-4,CASSLGQKNIQYF,TGCGCCAGCAGCTTGGGACAGAAAAACATTCAGTACTTC
-,TRBD2,TRBV11-2,TRBJ2-1,CASSFNVGGNNEQFF,TGTGCCAGCAGCTTTAATGTGGGAGGGAACAATGAGCAGTTCTTC
-,TRBD1,TRBV29-1,TRBJ2-2,CSVEDGTGSNTGELFF,TGCAGCGTTGAAGATGGGACAGGGTCGAACACCGGGGAGCTGTTTTTT
-,-,TRBV20-1,TRBJ2-1,CNARRPYNKQFF,TGCAATGCTAGACGACCCTACAATAAGCAGTTCTTC
once,-,TRBV20-1,TRBJ2-1,CSALTGTSVLHEEFF,TGCAGTGCCCTGACAGGAACTAGCGTTCTCCACGAGGAGTTCTTC
-,-,TRBV4-1,TRBJ2-5,CASSLGHQEAQYF,TGCGCCAGCAGCCTAGGACACCAAGAGGCCCAGTACTTC
-,-,TRBV29-1,TRBJ1-2,CSVEPDTRYYGYTF,TGCAGCGTTGAACCCGATACAAGGTACTATGGCTACACCTTC
-,TRBD2,TRBV11-3,TRBJ2-7,CASSLLLAGVESYEQYF,TGTGCCAGCAGCTTGTTGCTAGCGGGAGTAGAATCCTACGAGCAGTACTTC
-,-,TRBV12-3/TRBV12-4,TRBJ1-2,CTSSFGGYGHTF,TGTACCAGCAGTTTTGGAGGGTATGGCCACACCTTC
once,-,TRBV12-3/TRBV12-4,TRBJ2-1,CGSSTSGTPKQFF,TGTGGCAGCAGTACTTCTGGGACTCCGAAGCAGTTCTTC
-,TRBD2,TRBV20-1,TRBJ2-1,CSNRIAGTYNEQFF,TGTAGTAATAGAATAGCGGGGACCTACAATGAGCAGTTCTTC
-,-,TRBV12-3/TRBV12-4,TRBJ2-3,CASSLGDTQCF,TGTGCCAGCAGTTTGGGAGATACGCAGTGCTTT
-,-,TRBV11-2,TRBJ2-3,CTSSVAGIDTQYF,TGTACCAGCAGCGTCGCCGGGATAGATACGCAGTATTTT